A selection of T cell receptor beta chains follows, all from one sample in a study of OX40 agonist ivuxolimab in advanced cancers. The data were produced by immunoSEQ multiplex PCR, yet TCRdb's version contains in-frame clones alone and is incomplete. This table holds about 65,000 clones, 80% to 90% found once. The source was CD4+ or CD8+ T cells sorted from blood, collected in a trial of the OX40 agonist ivuxolimab. These receptors were taken from an adult with an advanced solid tumor such as melanoma, head and neck, liver or kidney cancer. Both conserved end residues are part of each CDR3. The order of the fields is D gene, J gene, V gene, CDR3 DNA, CDR3 protein. A D gene is named only where the DNA matches it firmly.

D gene: NA; J gene: TRBJ2-3; V gene: TRBV7-9; CDR3 DNA: TGTGCCAGCAGCCTGGGGGCTAGCACAGATACGCAGTATTTT; CDR3 protein: CASSLGASTDTQYF
D gene: TRBD1; J gene: TRBJ1-4; V gene: TRBV9; CDR3 DNA: TGTGCCAGCAGCGTAGAGGGGGCAGGGGAACTGTTTTTT; CDR3 protein: CASSVEGAGELFF
D gene: NA; J gene: TRBJ2-3; V gene: TRBV6-6; CDR3 DNA: TGTGCCACCGCCCTTGGCGGGGTGGATACGCAGTATTTT; CDR3 protein: CATALGGVDTQYF
D gene: NA; J gene: TRBJ2-3; V gene: TRBV5-6; CDR3 DNA: TGTGCCAGCAGCACCCTCACAGATACGCAGTATTTT; CDR3 protein: CASSTLTDTQYF
D gene: NA; J gene: TRBJ2-6; V gene: TRBV29-1; CDR3 DNA: TGCAGCGTTGCCGTCTCGGGGGCCAACGTCCTGACTTTC; CDR3 protein: CSVAVSGANVLTF
D gene: NA; J gene: TRBJ1-1; V gene: TRBV6-5; CDR3 DNA: TGTGCCGGATCCCTGAGGACTGAAGCTTTCTTT; CDR3 protein: CAGSLRTEAFF
D gene: TRBD1; J gene: TRBJ2-1; V gene: TRBV27; CDR3 DNA: TGTGCCAGCGGACGGGACAGGGTTTTCAATGAGCAGTTCTTC; CDR3 protein: CASGRDRVFNEQFF
D gene: NA; J gene: TRBJ2-4; V gene: TRBV19; CDR3 DNA: TGTGCCAGTAGTATACCCGGGGGCAATGTGGCCAAAAACATTCAGTACTTC; CDR3 protein: CASSIPGGNVAKNIQYF
D gene: TRBD1; J gene: TRBJ2-7; V gene: TRBV9; CDR3 DNA: TGTGCCAGCAGCGTTGGCACAGGGGTGGAAGGCTACGAGCAGTACTTC; CDR3 protein: CASSVGTGVEGYEQYF
D gene: TRBD1; J gene: TRBJ1-4; V gene: TRBV7-6; CDR3 DNA: TGTGCCAGCAGCTCGGACCCCCAGGGGGCAGTGGAAAAACTGTTTTTT; CDR3 protein: CASSSDPQGAVEKLFF
D gene: NA; J gene: TRBJ1-5; V gene: TRBV7-2; CDR3 DNA: TGTGCCAGCACCTCAGGGGATCGCAATCAGCCCCAGCATTTT; CDR3 protein: CASTSGDRNQPQHF
D gene: TRBD2; J gene: TRBJ2-3; V gene: TRBV6-5; CDR3 DNA: TGTGCCAGCAGTTACTGGGCGGTGGGGGGGGCAGATACGCAGTATTTT; CDR3 protein: CASSYWAVGGADTQYF